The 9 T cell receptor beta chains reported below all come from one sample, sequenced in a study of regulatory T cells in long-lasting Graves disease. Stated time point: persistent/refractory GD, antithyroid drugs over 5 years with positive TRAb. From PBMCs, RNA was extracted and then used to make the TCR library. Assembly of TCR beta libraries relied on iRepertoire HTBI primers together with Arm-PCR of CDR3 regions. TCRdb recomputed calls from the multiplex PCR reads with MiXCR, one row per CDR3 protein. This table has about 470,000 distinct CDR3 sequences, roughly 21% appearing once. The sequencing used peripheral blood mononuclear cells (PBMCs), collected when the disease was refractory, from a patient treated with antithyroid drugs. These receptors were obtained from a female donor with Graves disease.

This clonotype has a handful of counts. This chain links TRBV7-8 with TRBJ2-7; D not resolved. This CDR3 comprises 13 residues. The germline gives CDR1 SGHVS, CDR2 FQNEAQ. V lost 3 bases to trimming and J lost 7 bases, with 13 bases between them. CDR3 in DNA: TGTGCCAGCAGCTTCCAGTCCCAGCGAGAGCAGTACTTC. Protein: CASSFQSQREQYF.

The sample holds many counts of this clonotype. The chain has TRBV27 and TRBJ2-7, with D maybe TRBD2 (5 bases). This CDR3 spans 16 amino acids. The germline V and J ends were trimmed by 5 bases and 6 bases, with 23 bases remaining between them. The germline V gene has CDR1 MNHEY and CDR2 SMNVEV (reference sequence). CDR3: CASSPNRIATLTEQYF. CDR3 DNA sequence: TGTGCCAGCAGTCCTAATAGGATAGCGACGTTAACCGAGCAGTACTTC.

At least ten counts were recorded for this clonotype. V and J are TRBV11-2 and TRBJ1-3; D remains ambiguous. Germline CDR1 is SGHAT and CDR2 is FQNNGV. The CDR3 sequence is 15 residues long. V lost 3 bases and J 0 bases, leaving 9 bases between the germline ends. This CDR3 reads CASSLAGPSGNTIYF. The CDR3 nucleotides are TGTGCCAGCAGCTTGGCCGGACCCTCTGGAAACACCATATATTTT.

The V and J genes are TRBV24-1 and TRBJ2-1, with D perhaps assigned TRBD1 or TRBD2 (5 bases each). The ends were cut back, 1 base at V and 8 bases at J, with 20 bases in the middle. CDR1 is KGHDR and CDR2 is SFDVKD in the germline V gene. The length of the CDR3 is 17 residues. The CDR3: CATSDLALSTKGHEQFF. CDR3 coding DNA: TGTGCCACCAGTGATTTAGCATTGTCGACTAAGGGGCATGAGCAGTTCTTC.

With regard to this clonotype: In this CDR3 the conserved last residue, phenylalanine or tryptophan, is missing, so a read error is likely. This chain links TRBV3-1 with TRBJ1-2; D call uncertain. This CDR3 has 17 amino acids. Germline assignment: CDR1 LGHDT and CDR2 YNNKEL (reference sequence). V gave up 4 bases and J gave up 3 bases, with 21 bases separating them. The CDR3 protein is CASSRVQGFLKDYGYTL. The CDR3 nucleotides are TGTGCCAGCAGCCGAGTCCAAGGCTTCCTGAAGGACTATGGCTACACCCTC.

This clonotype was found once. CDR3 amino acids: CASNGVGIYNEQFF. CDR3 in DNA: TGTGCCAGCAACGGGGTAGGGATTTACAATGAGCAGTTCTTC. The rearrangement uses TRBV25-1 and TRBJ2-1, with TRBD2 as a possible D gene (5 bases). V was clipped by 7 bases and J by 4 bases, with 14 bases between them. Germline values: CDR1 MGHDK, CDR2 SYGVNS. The CDR3 extends over 14 amino acids.

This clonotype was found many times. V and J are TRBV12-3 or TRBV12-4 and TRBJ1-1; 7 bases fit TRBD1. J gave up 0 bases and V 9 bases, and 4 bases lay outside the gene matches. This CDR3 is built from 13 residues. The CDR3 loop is CASRGQMNTEAFF. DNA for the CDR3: TGTGCCAGTCGGGGACAGATGAACACTGAAGCTTTCTTT.

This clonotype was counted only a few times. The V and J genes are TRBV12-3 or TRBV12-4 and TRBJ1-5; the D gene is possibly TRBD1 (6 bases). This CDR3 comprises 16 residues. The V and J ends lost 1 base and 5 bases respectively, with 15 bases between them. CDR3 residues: CASSLGTASLYQPQHF. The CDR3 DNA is TGTGCCAGCAGTTTAGGGACAGCCTCTCTCTATCAGCCCCAGCATTTT.

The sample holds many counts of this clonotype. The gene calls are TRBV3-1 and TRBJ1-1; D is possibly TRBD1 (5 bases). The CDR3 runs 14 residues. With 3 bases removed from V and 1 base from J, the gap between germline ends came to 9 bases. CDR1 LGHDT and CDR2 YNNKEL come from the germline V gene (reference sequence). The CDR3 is CASSQGRGNTEAFF. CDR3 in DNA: TGTGCCAGCAGCCAGGGACGGGGGAACACTGAAGCTTTCTTT.